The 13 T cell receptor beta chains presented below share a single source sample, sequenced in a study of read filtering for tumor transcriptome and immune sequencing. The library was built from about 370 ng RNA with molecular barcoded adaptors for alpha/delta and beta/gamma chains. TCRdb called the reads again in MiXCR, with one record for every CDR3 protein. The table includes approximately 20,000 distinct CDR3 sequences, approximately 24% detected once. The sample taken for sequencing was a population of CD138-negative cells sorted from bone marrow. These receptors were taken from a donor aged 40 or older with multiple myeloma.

The CDR3 bases are TGTGCCACCACGGGACGAGTACTAAACATTCAGTACTTC. Protein: CATTGRVLNIQYF. The chain has TRBV28 and TRBJ2-4; D might be TRBD1 or TRBD2, each matching 5 bases. With 10 bases removed from V and 6 bases from J, the gap between germline ends came to 16 bases. The germline V gene has CDR1 MDHEN and CDR2 SYDVKM. The CDR3 contains 13 residues.

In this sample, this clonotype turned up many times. The CDR3 loop reads CASSYSHETGPQPQHF. DNA for the CDR3: TGTGCCAGCAGTTACTCACACGAGACGGGGCCCCAGCCCCAGCATTTT. The chain combines TRBV6-2 or TRBV6-3 with TRBJ1-5, with D possibly matching TRBD1 (5 bases). V shed 0 bases and J shed 7 bases, with 16 bases lying between them. The length of the CDR3 is 16 residues. Looked up from germline, CDR1 is MNHEY and CDR2 is SVGEGT.

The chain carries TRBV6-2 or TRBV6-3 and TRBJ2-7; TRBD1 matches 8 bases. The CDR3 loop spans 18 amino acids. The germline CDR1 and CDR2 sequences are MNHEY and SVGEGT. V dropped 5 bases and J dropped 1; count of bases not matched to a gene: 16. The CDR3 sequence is CASSIHRIQRQGSYEQYF. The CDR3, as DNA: TGTGCCAGCAGTATTCATCGCATACAACGACAGGGGTCCTACGAGCAGTACTTC.

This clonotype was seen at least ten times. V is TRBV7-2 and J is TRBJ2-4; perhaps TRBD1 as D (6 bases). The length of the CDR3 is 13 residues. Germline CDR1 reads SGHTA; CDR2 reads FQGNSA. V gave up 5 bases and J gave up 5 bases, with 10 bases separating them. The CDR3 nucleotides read TGTGCCAGCAGCGTACAGGGCCAAAACATTCAGTACTTC. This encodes CASSVQGQNIQYF.

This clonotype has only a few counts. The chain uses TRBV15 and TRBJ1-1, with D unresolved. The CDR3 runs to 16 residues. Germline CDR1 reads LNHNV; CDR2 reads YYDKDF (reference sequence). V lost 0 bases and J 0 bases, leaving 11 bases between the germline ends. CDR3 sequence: CATSRDRIGLNTEAFF. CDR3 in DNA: TGTGCCACCAGCAGAGATCGGATAGGGCTGAACACTGAAGCTTTCTTT.

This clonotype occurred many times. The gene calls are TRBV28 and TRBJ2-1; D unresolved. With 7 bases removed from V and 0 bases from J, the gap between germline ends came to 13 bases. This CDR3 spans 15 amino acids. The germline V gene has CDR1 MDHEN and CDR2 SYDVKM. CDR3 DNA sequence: TGTGCCAGCACCGACGGAGTACACTCCTACAATGAGCAGTTCTTC. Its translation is CASTDGVHSYNEQFF.

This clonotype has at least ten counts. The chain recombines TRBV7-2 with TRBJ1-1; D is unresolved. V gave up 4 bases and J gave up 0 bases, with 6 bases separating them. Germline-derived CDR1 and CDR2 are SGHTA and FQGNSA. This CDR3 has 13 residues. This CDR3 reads CASSSTLNTEAFF. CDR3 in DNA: TGTGCCAGCAGCTCGACTTTGAACACTGAAGCTTTCTTT. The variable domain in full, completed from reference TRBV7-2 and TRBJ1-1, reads GAGVSQSPSNKVTEKGKDVELRCDPISGHTALYWYRQSLGQGLEFLIYFQGNSAPDKSGLPSDRFSAERTGGSVSTLTIQRTQQEDSAVYLCASSSTLNTEAFFGQGTRLTVV.

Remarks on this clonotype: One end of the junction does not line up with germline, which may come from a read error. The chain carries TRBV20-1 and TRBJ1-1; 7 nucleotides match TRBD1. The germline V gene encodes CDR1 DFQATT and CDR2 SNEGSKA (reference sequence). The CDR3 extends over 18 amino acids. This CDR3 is CSTPDLRQGSISHTEAFF. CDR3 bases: TGCAGTACTCCCGACCTCCGACAGGGCAGTATATCTCACACTGAGGCTTTCTTT.

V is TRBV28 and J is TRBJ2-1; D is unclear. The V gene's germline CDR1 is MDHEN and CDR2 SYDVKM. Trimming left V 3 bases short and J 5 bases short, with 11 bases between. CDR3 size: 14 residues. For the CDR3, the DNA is TGTGCCAGCAGTTTGAAGGGCAAGAACAATGAGCAGTTCTTC. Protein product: CASSLKGKNNEQFF.

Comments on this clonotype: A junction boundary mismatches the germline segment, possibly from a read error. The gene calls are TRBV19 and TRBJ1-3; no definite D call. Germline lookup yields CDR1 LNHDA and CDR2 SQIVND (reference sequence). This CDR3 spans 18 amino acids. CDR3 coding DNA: TGTGCCACCTCTCCGATGGGAGCAGGTCCGTTCTCTGGAAACGCCATATATTTT. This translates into CATSPMGAGPFSGNAIYF.

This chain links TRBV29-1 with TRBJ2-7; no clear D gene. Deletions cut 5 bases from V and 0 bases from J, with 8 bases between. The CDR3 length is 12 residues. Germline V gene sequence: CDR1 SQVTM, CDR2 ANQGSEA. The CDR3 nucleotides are TGCAGCGTTCGAGGCAGCTCCTACGAGCAGTACTTC. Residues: CSVRGSSYEQYF.

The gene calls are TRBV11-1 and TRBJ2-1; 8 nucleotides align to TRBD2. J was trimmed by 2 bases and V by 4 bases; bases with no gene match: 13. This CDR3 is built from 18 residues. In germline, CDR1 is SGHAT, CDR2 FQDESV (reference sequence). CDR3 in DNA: TGTGCCAGCAGCTCTACCTATACATTAGCGGGAACCTACAATGAGCAGTTCTTC. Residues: CASSSTYTLAGTYNEQFF.

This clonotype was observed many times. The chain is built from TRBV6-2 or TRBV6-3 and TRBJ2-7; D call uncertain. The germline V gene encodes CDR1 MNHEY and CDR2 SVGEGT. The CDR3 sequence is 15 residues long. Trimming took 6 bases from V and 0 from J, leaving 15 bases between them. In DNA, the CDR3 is TGTGCCAGCAGCTCCGAAACGAGTAGCTCCTACGAGCAGTACTTC. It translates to CASSSETSSSYEQYF.